Below are 18 T cell receptor beta chains sequenced from a single sample in a study of blood T cell repertoires in COVID-19. Measured with immunoSEQ multiplex PCR; TCRdb has only the in-frame clones, and not every one. The table includes approximately 190,000 clones, 84% detected once. The sequencing sample was made of peripheral blood. Receptors were obtained from a woman between 65 and 79 years old with active or convalescent COVID-19.

The chain recombines TRBV5-6 with TRBJ1-2; D unclear. V lost 2 bases and J 2 bases, leaving 13 bases between the germline ends. CDR1 SGHDT and CDR2 YYEEEE come from the germline V gene. The CDR3 extends over 15 amino acids. The CDR3 is CASSFIYAWNYGYTF. The CDR3 region has the DNA TGTGCCAGCAGCTTTATTTACGCGTGGAACTATGGCTACACCTTC.

V is TRBV19 and J is TRBJ2-1; 8 bases fit TRBD2. This CDR3 is 14 amino acids long. Germline trimming cut 6 bases from V and 10 bases from J; bases unmatched to any gene: 11. Germline assignment: CDR1 LNHDA and CDR2 SQIVND (reference sequence). This CDR3 reads CASSQPGTSIEQFF. The CDR3 DNA sequence: TGTGCCAGTAGCCAACCAGGGACTAGTATAGAGCAGTTCTTC.

Note on this clone: The same CDR3 arises from other DNA sequences in this sample as well. CDR3 sequence (DNA): TGTGCCAGCAGTAGGGGGGGCACTGAAGCTTTCTTT. Residues: CASSRGGTEAFF. The chain combines TRBV12-3 or TRBV12-4 with TRBJ1-1; D possibly corresponds to TRBD1 (6 bases). Trimming pared 5 bases from V and 4 bases from J, leaving 8 bases between. The CDR3 covers 12 residues.

The J gene is TRBJ2-7, the V gene TRBV5-1, with 9 bases fitting TRBD2. J lost 2 bases, V lost 3 bases, and 6 bases had no gene match. CDR3 length: 15 amino acids. Germline loops: CDR1 SGHRS, CDR2 YFSETQ. The CDR3 region is CASSSSSGAPYEQYF. In DNA form, the CDR3 reads TGCGCCAGCAGCTCATCTAGCGGGGCCCCCTACGAGCAGTACTTC.

The CDR3 DNA sequence: TGTGCCAGTCTCGGTACAGGGGAGCAGTACTTC. It codes for CASLGTGEQYF. The chain employs TRBV28 and TRBJ2-7; D possibly corresponds to TRBD1 (6 bases). V lost 9 bases and J 7 bases, leaving 13 bases between the germline ends. The germline V gene has CDR1 MDHEN and CDR2 SYDVKM. This CDR3 spans 11 amino acids.

The rearrangement joins TRBV5-3 to TRBJ1-5; 8 nucleotides line up with TRBD1. TRBV5-3 is given ORF status, its function remaining uncertain. The CDR3 is made up of 22 amino acids. The V segment lost 1 base and the J segment 0 bases; nucleotides outside the gene matches: 21. The CDR3 DNA sequence: TGTGCCAGAAGCTTGTTTAGGATGGTATGGACAGGGAATTTCTGTAGCAATCAGCCCCAGCATTTT. It translates to CARSLFRMVWTGNFCSNQPQHF.

The chain recombines TRBV7-9 with TRBJ1-1; 7 bases agree with TRBD1. CDR1 and CDR2 (germline): SEHNR, FQNEAQ (reference sequence). V was pared by 1 base and J by 11 bases, with 7 bases of the junction left unmatched. The CDR3 contains 13 residues. CDR3 residues: CASSLVRGDGAFF. CDR3 in DNA: TGTGCCAGCAGCTTAGTCAGGGGGGATGGGGCTTTCTTT.

The chain combines TRBV6-2 or TRBV6-3 with TRBJ1-2; 7 nucleotides agree with TRBD1. CDR1 and CDR2 from the germline V gene are MNHEY and SVGEGT. The V and J ends lost 1 base and 4 bases, in that order; junction bases with no gene match: 12. The CDR3 length is 17 residues. CDR3 loop: CASSYWDTGEFRYGYTF. For the CDR3, the DNA is TGTGCCAGCAGTTACTGGGACACAGGGGAGTTTCGCTATGGCTACACCTTC.

The chain uses TRBV19 and TRBJ1-5; weak D call: TRBD1 (5 bases). The germline gives CDR1 LNHDA, CDR2 SQIVND (reference sequence). The CDR3 has 9 residues. The DNA for the CDR3 is TGTGCGGGGGGTCAGCCCCAGCATTTT. This sequence encodes CAGGQPQHF.

The chain is built from TRBV18 and TRBJ2-2; 11 bases align to TRBD2. The CDR3 is made up of 15 amino acids. The junction had 4 bases not matched to a gene; V was cut back by 6 bases and J by 4 bases. The germline gives CDR1 KGHSH, CDR2 LQKENI. The CDR3 region is CASSPSGRSTGELFF. CDR3 nucleotides: TGTGCCAGCTCCCCTAGCGGGAGGAGCACCGGGGAGCTGTTTTTT.

The chain is built from TRBV12-5 and TRBJ2-2, with D perhaps matching TRBD1 (6 bases). Trimming stripped 6 bases from V and 1 base from J, with 24 bases between. Germline CDR1 reads LGHNT; CDR2 reads FRNRAP. This CDR3 spans 19 amino acids. The DNA for the CDR3 is TGTGCTAGTGGACCAACCGGGACACCCTATACACTGAACACCGGGGAGCTGTTTTTT. Amino acid sequence: CASGPTGTPYTLNTGELFF. Full variable domain (outside the CDR3, taken from reference TRBV12-5 and TRBJ2-2): DARVTQTPRHKVTEMGQEVTMRCQPILGHNTVFWYRQTMMQGLELLAYFRNRAPLDDSGMPKDRFSAEMPDATLATLKIQPSEPRDSAVYFCASGPTGTPYTLNTGELFFGEGSRLTVL.

The CDR3 DNA is TGTGCCACTTCCCCGACGGGTGAAAAACTGTTTTTT. It is translated as CATSPTGEKLFF. This chain links TRBV12-3 or TRBV12-4 with TRBJ1-4; D call uncertain. The V end was cut by 10 bases, the J end by 7 bases, with 13 bases between. There are 12 residues in the CDR3.

The genes are TRBV19 and TRBJ2-7; 13 bases match TRBD2. The germline CDR1 and CDR2 sequences are LNHDA and SQIVND (reference sequence). This CDR3 has 15 amino acids. The trim removed 5 bases at V and 2 bases at J, leaving 3 bases unmatched. The CDR3 DNA reads as TGTGCCAGTAGTCCCGGACTAGCGGGAGCCTACGAGCAGTACTTC. Protein: CASSPGLAGAYEQYF.

The chain uses TRBV18 and TRBJ1-2; perhaps TRBD1 as D (5 bases). The germline V gene has CDR1 KGHSH and CDR2 LQKENI. There are 13 residues in the CDR3. Trimming pared 3 bases from V and 3 bases from J, leaving 8 bases between. The CDR3 loop reads CASSPQTDYGYTF. The CDR3 DNA follows: TGTGCCAGCTCACCTCAGACAGACTATGGCTACACCTTC.

The rearrangement joins TRBV7-8 to TRBJ2-2, with 8 bases identical to TRBD1. CDR1 is SGHVS and CDR2 is FQNEAQ in the germline V gene. The J segment lost 5 bases and the V segment lost 5 bases, leaving 1 base of the junction unmatched. CDR3 size: 13 residues. The CDR3 loop is CASSHRGTGELFF. DNA of the CDR3: TGTGCCAGCAGCCACAGGGGGACCGGGGAGCTGTTTTTT.

The chain couples TRBV2 to TRBJ2-1, with TRBD2 matching over 8 bases. Germline CDR1 is SNHLY and CDR2 is FYNNEI. This CDR3 region has 13 residues. With V trimmed by 7 bases and J by 9 bases, 8 bases remained unmatched. The CDR3 DNA reads as TGTGCCAGCACCCCTAGCGGGCTAGGTGAGCAGTTCTTC. Residues: CASTPSGLGEQFF. The full variable domain, in which reference TRBV2 and TRBJ2-1 provide the parts outside the CDR3, is EPEVTQTPSHQVTQMGQEVILRCVPISNHLYFYWYRQILGQKVEFLVSFYNNEISEKSEIFDDQFSVERPDGSNFTLKIRSTKLEDSAMYFCASTPSGLGEQFFGPGTRLTVL.

V and J are TRBV5-8 and TRBJ2-1; 7 bases line up with TRBD2. CDR3 size: 17 residues. Germline V lookup: CDR1 SGHTS, CDR2 YDEGEE. Unmatched junction bases numbered 16, after V lost 4 bases and J lost 6 bases. This chain's CDR3 is CASSKYLTAREFNEQFF. The CDR3 DNA follows: TGTGCCAGCAGCAAGTACCTAACGGCGCGGGAGTTCAATGAGCAGTTCTTC.

The genes are TRBV6-5 and TRBJ2-7; tentatively, D is TRBD1 (5 bases). The V gene's germline CDR1 is MNHEY and CDR2 SVGAGI. V was pared by 4 bases and J by 1 base, with 11 bases between. The CDR3 has 14 residues. The CDR3 here is CASSSSRASYEQYF. The CDR3 region has the DNA TGTGCCAGCAGTTCGAGCAGGGCTTCCTACGAGCAGTACTTC.